This TCR beta chain was profiled in a study of identical twins. Germline V lookup: CDR1 SEHNR, CDR2 FQNEAQ (reference sequence). This CDR3 contains 14 residues. Trimming cost V 6 bases and J 0 bases, with 11 bases left between them. General study results and limits: Possibly, invariant MAIT and iNKT cells partly confounded zero-insertion analyses.

This clonotype was seen more than once but under ten times. Its target is not known. TCRdb re-called the 5' RACE reads through MiXCR, storing one row per CDR3 protein. The sample records 750,000 to 950,000 distinct CDR3 sequences, roughly an eighth being singletons. These data are also associated with another study on yellow fever vaccine responses in identical twins.

The clonotype was recovered from a young woman in good health. The V gene is TRBV7-9, the J gene TRBJ1-1; D call uncertain. Source material: PBMCs. The DNA of the CDR3 is TGTGCCAGCAGTCCACGCCGGTTGAACACTGAAGCTTTCTTT. This sequence encodes CASSPRRLNTEAFF.